These 9 T cell receptor beta chains originate from one sample sequenced in a study of shared clonotypes between healthy human individuals. Using immunoSEQ multiplex PCR, the repertoire was profiled, and TCRdb retains in-frame clones only, with some absent. Of approximately 620,000 clones in the sample, 97% were seen once. Sequencing was performed on naive CD4+ T cells sorted from blood. Subset indicated: CD45RA+ positively selected. The receptors stem from a woman in her thirties in good health.

V and J are TRBV19 and TRBJ1-5; 9 bases agree with TRBD1. Germline V CDR1 and CDR2: LNHDA, SQIVND (reference sequence). The CDR3 is made up of 14 amino acids. V gave up 5 bases and J gave up 7 bases; unmatched junction bases: 6. CDR3 sequence (DNA): TGTGCCAGTAGTTGGGGACAGGGTATACAGCCCCAGCATTTT. Protein: CASSWGQGIQPQHF.

The chain joins TRBV7-9 to TRBJ1-3; a possible D gene is TRBD1 (5 bases). The germline V gene encodes CDR1 SEHNR and CDR2 FQNEAQ (reference sequence). CDR3 size: 15 residues. Trimming cost V 1 base and J 2 bases, with 9 bases left between them. The CDR3 DNA reads TGTGCCAGCAGCTTAGATACGGGGGCTGGAAACACCATATATTTT. Translating gives CASSLDTGAGNTIYF. Filled out from reference TRBV7-9 and TRBJ1-3, the complete variable domain reads DTGVSQNPRHKITKRGQNVTFRCDPISEHNRLYWYRQTLGQGPEFLTYFQNEAQLEKSRLLSDRFSAERPKGSFSTLEIQRTEQGDSAMYLCASSLDTGAGNTIYFGEGSWLTVV.

CDR3 DNA sequence: TGTGCCAGTAGCCTCTCCGGGACCCAGTACTTC. Translation: CASSLSGTQYF. The chain joins TRBV19 to TRBJ2-5; no reliable D call. Germline CDR1 LNHDA, CDR2 SQIVND (reference sequence). This CDR3 spans 11 amino acids. The V end was cut by 6 bases, the J end by 7 bases, with 9 bases between.

Notes on this clone: This sample includes further DNA sequences coding for the same CDR3. The chain combines TRBV5-1 with TRBJ2-1; D ambiguous. Germline CDR1 is SGHRS and CDR2 is YFSETQ. Trimming removed 0 bases at V and 5 bases at J, with 6 bases between. There are 13 residues in the CDR3. The CDR3 sequence: CASSLGGDNEQFF. The CDR3 DNA reads as TGCGCCAGCAGCTTGGGGGGTGACAATGAGCAGTTCTTC.

The V gene is TRBV29-1, the J gene TRBJ2-7; 8 nucleotides line up with TRBD1. CDR1 SQVTM and CDR2 ANQGSEA come from the germline V gene. The CDR3 loop spans 13 amino acids. J lost 7 bases, V lost 1 base, and 6 bases had no gene match. The CDR3 spells CSVEGTGSWEQYF. The CDR3 coding sequence is TGCAGCGTTGAAGGGACAGGGAGTTGGGAGCAGTACTTC.

CDR3 coding DNA: TGTGCCGCTAACCGGGACAGCAATCAGCCCCAGCATTTT. Amino acid sequence: CAANRDSNQPQHF. The V call is TRBV30, the J call TRBJ1-5; a weak D match, TRBD1 (5 bases). The length of the CDR3 is 13 residues. CDR1 GTSNPN and CDR2 SVGIG come from the germline V gene (reference sequence). Trimming left V 8 bases short and J 1 base short, with 12 bases between. Full variable domain (rest looked up from reference TRBV30 and TRBJ1-5): SQTIHQWPATLVQPVGSPLSLECTVEGTSNPNLYWYRQAAGRGLQLLFYSVGIGQISSEVPQNLSASRPQDRQFILSSKKLLLSDSGFYLCAANRDSNQPQHFGDGTRLSIL.

The chain has TRBV9 and TRBJ2-7; 12 bases are shared with TRBD2. Trimming cost V 2 bases and J 6 bases; bases outside gene matches: 12. The CDR3 has 17 residues. Germline CDR1 SGDLS, CDR2 YYNGEE. CDR3 protein: CASSVRPATSGSSEQYF. CDR3 sequence (DNA): TGTGCCAGCAGCGTCCGACCCGCGACTAGCGGGAGTAGCGAGCAGTACTTC.

Note on this clone: Other nucleotide sequences from this sample produce the same CDR3. The chain recombines TRBV7-9 with TRBJ2-7; possible D gene TRBD2, 6 bases. This CDR3 contains 12 residues. V was shortened by 5 bases and J by 6 bases, with 11 bases between the two germline ends. The germline V gene encodes CDR1 SEHNR and CDR2 FQNEAQ (reference sequence). CDR3 sequence (DNA): TGTGCCAGCAGCCCTCAGGGAGGCGAGCAGTACTTC. Protein product: CASSPQGGEQYF.

The chain uses TRBV9 and TRBJ1-2; D remains ambiguous. Looked up from germline, CDR1 is SGDLS and CDR2 is YYNGEE. CDR3 length equals 13 residues. V lost 1 base and J 5 bases, leaving 9 bases between the germline ends. This CDR3 reads CASSVLPQYGYTF. Here the CDR3 DNA reads TGTGCCAGCAGCGTACTCCCGCAATATGGCTACACCTTC.